Listed below are T cell receptor beta chains from one sample, sequenced in a study of T-cell reconstitution after alpha-beta-depleted transplantation in children. TCRdb re-called the PCR reads with MiXCR, one entry per CDR3 protein. This table holds over 150,000 distinct CDR3 sequences, under 8.5% found once. This sample comprised PBMCs, obtained before TCRalphabeta/CD19-depleted stem cell transplant. The receptors come from a boy aged 2 to 9 with acute lymphoblastic leukemia, due to receive a stem cell transplant. Both conserved end residues are part of each CDR3. A D gene is named only where the DNA matches it firmly. Size tells how often a clone was seen (once, few, many) or the class of an expanded clone, and some rows leave it out.

CDR3nt: TGTGCCAGCAGTTTTTACTCGGGGGCGCACCACTATGGCTACACCTTC; CDR3aa: CASSFYSGAHHYGYTF; len: 16; v_gene: TRBV12-3/TRBV12-4; abundance: few; d_gene: -; j_gene: TRBJ1-2
CDR3nt: TGTGCCAGCAGCTTACTCATGAACACTGAAGCTTTCTTT; CDR3aa: CASSLLMNTEAFF; len: 13; v_gene: TRBV7-2; abundance: many; d_gene: -; j_gene: TRBJ1-1
CDR3nt: TGCAGTGCCTCGCCCTTCCAGGGAAATAATTCACCCCTCCACTTT; CDR3aa: CSASPFQGNNSPLHF; len: 15; v_gene: TRBV20-1; abundance: many; d_gene: -; j_gene: TRBJ1-6
CDR3nt: TGCAGCGTTGAAGATCTTAGACAGGTCACAGATACGCAGTATTTT; CDR3aa: CSVEDLRQVTDTQYF; len: 15; v_gene: TRBV29-1; abundance: many; d_gene: -; j_gene: TRBJ2-3
CDR3nt: TGTGCCAGCAGCCGCCCCGGGGAGGACCACGAGCAGTACTTC; CDR3aa: CASSRPGEDHEQYF; len: 14; v_gene: TRBV11-2; abundance: -; d_gene: -; j_gene: TRBJ2-7
CDR3nt: TGTGCCAGCAGCCACCTTGGAGGACAGGGAGCTGGAAACACCATATATTTT; CDR3aa: CASSHLGGQGAGNTIYF; len: 17; v_gene: TRBV4-2; abundance: few; d_gene: TRBD1; j_gene: TRBJ1-3
CDR3nt: TGTGCCAGCAGTCGGGACAGAACCGAAGCTTTCTTT; CDR3aa: CASSRDRTEAFF; len: 12; v_gene: TRBV6-5; abundance: -; d_gene: TRBD1; j_gene: TRBJ1-1
CDR3nt: TGTGCCAGCAGTACCTTAGCGGGACTACCCTCCGAGCAGTACTTC; CDR3aa: CASSTLAGLPSEQYF; len: 15; v_gene: TRBV28; abundance: -; d_gene: TRBD2; j_gene: TRBJ2-7
CDR3nt: TGCGCCAGCAGCCAAGAAAGAGGACTAGCGGGGGTTCTGTCGGCAGATACGCAGTATTTT; CDR3aa: CASSQERGLAGVLSADTQYF; len: 20; v_gene: TRBV4-3; abundance: -; d_gene: TRBD2; j_gene: TRBJ2-3
CDR3nt: TGTGCCAGCAGTTTGGGGGACAGGGGGCTGGAGTGGTACGAGCAGTACTTC; CDR3aa: CASSLGDRGLEWYEQYF; len: 17; v_gene: TRBV28; abundance: many; d_gene: TRBD1; j_gene: TRBJ2-7
CDR3nt: TGTGCCAGCAGTAGAACATTTGAGGGACGGTTATACGAGCAGTACTTC; CDR3aa: CASSRTFEGRLYEQYF; len: 16; v_gene: TRBV28; abundance: many; d_gene: -; j_gene: TRBJ2-7
CDR3nt: TGTGCCAGCAGCTTACAGCAGTTTACCTACGAGCAGTACTTC; CDR3aa: CASSLQQFTYEQYF; len: 14; v_gene: TRBV5-6; abundance: many; d_gene: -; j_gene: TRBJ2-7
CDR3nt: TGTGCCAGCAGCTGGTCCGGGGAGCTGTTTTTT; CDR3aa: CASSWSGELFF; len: 11; v_gene: TRBV5-5; abundance: many; d_gene: -; j_gene: TRBJ2-2
CDR3nt: TGTGCCAGCAGCCAAGGGAGAGCACAGCCTAGGAATGAGCAGTTCTTC; CDR3aa: CASSQGRAQPRNEQFF; len: 16; v_gene: TRBV14; abundance: many; d_gene: -; j_gene: TRBJ2-1
CDR3nt: TGTGCCAGCAGTTCTATGGCCCTTGGGGGCACCGGGGAGCTGTTTTTT; CDR3aa: CASSSMALGGTGELFF; len: 16; v_gene: TRBV6-2/TRBV6-3; abundance: many; d_gene: -; j_gene: TRBJ2-2
CDR3nt: TGTGCCATCAGTGAGTCGATGGCAGGGTCCTACAATGAGCAGTTCTTC; CDR3aa: CAISESMAGSYNEQFF; len: 16; v_gene: TRBV10-3; abundance: many; d_gene: -; j_gene: TRBJ2-1
CDR3nt: TGCGCCAGCAGCCTAACGGGGGCAGGGCCTCAGCCCCAGCATTTT; CDR3aa: CASSLTGAGPQPQHF; len: 15; v_gene: TRBV5-1; abundance: many; d_gene: -; j_gene: TRBJ1-5
CDR3nt: TGCAGTGCTTTAGCCGGGACCCCCTCCTACGAGCAGTACTTC; CDR3aa: CSALAGTPSYEQYF; len: 14; v_gene: TRBV20-1; abundance: many; d_gene: -; j_gene: TRBJ2-7
CDR3nt: TGTGCCAGCAGCCAAGGAACGACAGGAGTCGGTACTGAAGCTTTCTTT; CDR3aa: CASSQGTTGVGTEAFF; len: 16; v_gene: TRBV3-1; abundance: -; d_gene: -; j_gene: TRBJ1-1
CDR3nt: TGCAGTGCCAGACAGGCAGGAGGAAACACCATATATTTT; CDR3aa: CSARQAGGNTIYF; len: 13; v_gene: TRBV20-1; abundance: -; d_gene: -; j_gene: TRBJ1-3
CDR3nt: TGTGCCAGCAGCCAAGATCACGGGGGGGCCTACAATGAGCAGTTCTTC; CDR3aa: CASSQDHGGAYNEQFF; len: 16; v_gene: TRBV4-2; abundance: many; d_gene: TRBD2; j_gene: TRBJ2-1
CDR3nt: TGTGCCAGCAGTGAGTCGGATAGCAATCAGCCCCAGCATTTT; CDR3aa: CASSESDSNQPQHF; len: 14; v_gene: TRBV2; abundance: many; d_gene: -; j_gene: TRBJ1-5
CDR3nt: TGTGCCAGCAGTTACGATCAGGGCCTGGGTGAAAAACTGTTTTTT; CDR3aa: CASSYDQGLGEKLFF; len: 15; v_gene: TRBV6-5; abundance: -; d_gene: -; j_gene: TRBJ1-4
CDR3nt: TGCAGTGCTAGAGCTAGCGGGATGGGTGAGCAGTTCTTC; CDR3aa: CSARASGMGEQFF; len: 13; v_gene: TRBV20-1; abundance: many; d_gene: TRBD2; j_gene: TRBJ2-1
CDR3nt: TGTGCCAGCAGTCCAAGCCTGGGGGGGGGTACCTACGAGCAGTACTTC; CDR3aa: CASSPSLGGGTYEQYF; len: 16; v_gene: TRBV28; abundance: -; d_gene: TRBD2; j_gene: TRBJ2-7
CDR3nt: TGCAGCGTTGTCCGACTAGCGGGGGATGAGCAGTTCTTC; CDR3aa: CSVVRLAGDEQFF; len: 13; v_gene: TRBV29-1; abundance: many; d_gene: TRBD2; j_gene: TRBJ2-1
CDR3nt: TGTGCCAGCAGCCCACAGGGACAGGGGGCCTACGAGCAGTACTTC; CDR3aa: CASSPQGQGAYEQYF; len: 15; v_gene: TRBV27; abundance: many; d_gene: TRBD1; j_gene: TRBJ2-7
CDR3nt: TGCAGCGTTGTCCTAGCGGGAGATCGAGAGACCCAGTACTTC; CDR3aa: CSVVLAGDRETQYF; len: 14; v_gene: TRBV29-1; abundance: many; d_gene: TRBD2; j_gene: TRBJ2-5
CDR3nt: TGTGCCAGCAGTTTATTACAGGTCCCTGAAGCTTTCTTT; CDR3aa: CASSLLQVPEAFF; len: 13; v_gene: TRBV28; abundance: many; d_gene: -; j_gene: TRBJ1-1
CDR3nt: TGTGCCAGCAGTTCTACAGGGGGCGATAATTCACCCCTCCACTTT; CDR3aa: CASSSTGGDNSPLHF; len: 15; v_gene: TRBV12-3/TRBV12-4; abundance: many; d_gene: TRBD1; j_gene: TRBJ1-6
CDR3nt: TGTGCCAGCAGTTACTTAAAGACTAGCGGGAGGCTACTACTAGCCAAAAACATTCAGTACTTC; CDR3aa: CASSYLKTSGRLLLAKNIQYF; len: 21; v_gene: TRBV6-2/TRBV6-3; abundance: few; d_gene: TRBD2; j_gene: TRBJ2-4
CDR3nt: TGTGCCAGCAGTTCAAGGGTGTCGGGCGAAAAACTGTTTTTT; CDR3aa: CASSSRVSGEKLFF; len: 14; v_gene: TRBV12-3/TRBV12-4; abundance: many; d_gene: -; j_gene: TRBJ1-4
CDR3nt: TGTGCCGCGGGCACAGATACGCAGTATTTT; CDR3aa: CAAGTDTQYF; len: 10; v_gene: TRBV6-6; abundance: few; d_gene: -; j_gene: TRBJ2-3
CDR3nt: TGTGCCAGCAAGAGAGTCGGGGAGCTGTTTTTT; CDR3aa: CASKRVGELFF; len: 11; v_gene: TRBV28; abundance: few; d_gene: -; j_gene: TRBJ2-2
CDR3nt: TGTGCCAGCAGTTACTCGATGGAGTACCAAGAGACCCAGTACTTC; CDR3aa: CASSYSMEYQETQYF; len: 15; v_gene: TRBV6-5; abundance: few; d_gene: -; j_gene: TRBJ2-5
CDR3nt: TGCGCCAGCAGGGGCGAAGGGGAGACCCAGTACTTC; CDR3aa: CASRGEGETQYF; len: 12; v_gene: TRBV5-1; abundance: many; d_gene: -; j_gene: TRBJ2-5
CDR3nt: TGCAGTGCTAGAGTTCTCGGACAGGGGGCAAACACTGAAGCTTTCTTT; CDR3aa: CSARVLGQGANTEAFF; len: 16; v_gene: TRBV20-1; abundance: many; d_gene: TRBD1; j_gene: TRBJ1-1
CDR3nt: TGTGCCAGCAGCTTAGTCCCCCGGGACAGACCCCTCCACTTT; CDR3aa: CASSLVPRDRPLHF; len: 14; v_gene: TRBV7-2; abundance: few; d_gene: TRBD1; j_gene: TRBJ1-6
CDR3nt: TGTGCCAGTGAGGACCAACCCGGGGAGACCCAGTACTTC; CDR3aa: CASEDQPGETQYF; len: 13; v_gene: TRBV7-9; abundance: -; d_gene: -; j_gene: TRBJ2-5
CDR3nt: TGCAGCGTTGAAGGACAGGGGGGTCTCAATGAGCAGTTCTTC; CDR3aa: CSVEGQGGLNEQFF; len: 14; v_gene: TRBV29-1; abundance: many; d_gene: TRBD1; j_gene: TRBJ2-1
CDR3nt: TGTGCCAGCAGACCCAGGGGGTACGGGACCTACGAGCAGTACTTC; CDR3aa: CASRPRGYGTYEQYF; len: 15; v_gene: TRBV28; abundance: few; d_gene: TRBD1; j_gene: TRBJ2-7
CDR3nt: TGTGCCAGCAGTCCCCGGGACAGAACCTACGAGCAGTACTTC; CDR3aa: CASSPRDRTYEQYF; len: 14; v_gene: TRBV28; abundance: many; d_gene: TRBD1; j_gene: TRBJ2-7
CDR3nt: TGTGCCAGCAGCTCAGACAGGTCCGAGGCTGGGGCCAACGTCCTGACTTTC; CDR3aa: CASSSDRSEAGANVLTF; len: 17; v_gene: TRBV27; abundance: few; d_gene: -; j_gene: TRBJ2-6
CDR3nt: TGTGCCAGCAGTCCACAGAGACAGGGGAACTATGGCTACACCTTC; CDR3aa: CASSPQRQGNYGYTF; len: 15; v_gene: TRBV28; abundance: many; d_gene: TRBD1; j_gene: TRBJ1-2
CDR3nt: TGTGCCAGCAGAGGAGGGATGGGAGAGACCCAGTACTTC; CDR3aa: CASRGGMGETQYF; len: 13; v_gene: TRBV12-3/TRBV12-4; abundance: many; d_gene: -; j_gene: TRBJ2-5
CDR3nt: TGCGCCAGCAGCGTCTTGGGTCTTGAGGGAGAGGGCTACACCTTC; CDR3aa: CASSVLGLEGEGYTF; len: 15; v_gene: TRBV5-1; abundance: many; d_gene: -; j_gene: TRBJ1-2